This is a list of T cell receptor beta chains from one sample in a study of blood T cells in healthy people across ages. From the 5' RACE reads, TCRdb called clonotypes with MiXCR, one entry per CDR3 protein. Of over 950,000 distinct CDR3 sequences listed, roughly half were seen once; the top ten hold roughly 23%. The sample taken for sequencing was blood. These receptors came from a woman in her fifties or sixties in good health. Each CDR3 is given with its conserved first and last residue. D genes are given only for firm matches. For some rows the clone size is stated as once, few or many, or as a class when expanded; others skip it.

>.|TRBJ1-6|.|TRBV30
TGTGCCTGGAGTGCCCAGGGTTTCGGTTCACCCCTCCACTTT
CAWSAQGFGSPLHF
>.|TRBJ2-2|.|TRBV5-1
TGCGCCAGCACCCAACGCCGGGACTCGAACACCGGGGAGCTGTTTTTT
CASTQRRDSNTGELFF
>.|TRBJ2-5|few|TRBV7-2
TGTGCCAGCAGCGCCGGGACTGTCCGGCGGCAGTACTTC
CASSAGTVRRQYF
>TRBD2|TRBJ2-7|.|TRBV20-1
TGCAGTGCTAATAGGCGGGAGGTGGCTGCCGAGCAGTACTTC
CSANRREVAAEQYF
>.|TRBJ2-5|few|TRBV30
TGTGCCTGGCGTCCCGACAGTAGGGAGACCCAGTACTTC
CAWRPDSRETQYF
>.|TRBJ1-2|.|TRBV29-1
TGCAGCGGAGAAACAGCGCCGGGAAGCTATGGCTACACCTTC
CSGETAPGSYGYTF
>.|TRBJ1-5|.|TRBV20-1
TGCAGTGCTAGAGAGGCAGGGAATCAGCCCCAGCATTTT
CSAREAGNQPQHF
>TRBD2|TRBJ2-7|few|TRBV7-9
TGTGCCAGCAGTCCCGGACTAGCGAGCTCCTACGAGCAGTACTTC
CASSPGLASSYEQYF
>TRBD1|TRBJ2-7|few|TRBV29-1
TGCAGCGGGGACAGGGAGGATAATGAGCAGTACTTC
CSGDREDNEQYF
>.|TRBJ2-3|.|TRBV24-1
TGTGCCACCAGTGAGCCCACAGGGCGCTCCGGCACAGATACGCAGTATTTT
CATSEPTGRSGTDTQYF
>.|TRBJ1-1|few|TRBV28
TGTGCCAGCAGTTTATTTCCTGAAGCTTTCTTT
CASSLFPEAFF
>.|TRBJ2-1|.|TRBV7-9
TGTGCCAGCAGCTTAAGGGTGGAGGGAGGCGGTTTGAGGTCCTACAATGAGCAGTTCTTC
CASSLRVEGGGLRSYNEQFF
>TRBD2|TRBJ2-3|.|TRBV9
TGTGCCAGCAGCGCCGGGGGGGGCTTCTACACAGATACGCAGTATTTT
CASSAGGGFYTDTQYF
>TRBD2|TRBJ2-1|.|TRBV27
TGTGCCAGCAGTTTACAGGTGGGACTAGCTGGCAATGAGCAGTTCTTC
CASSLQVGLAGNEQFF
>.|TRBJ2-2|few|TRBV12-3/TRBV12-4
TGTGCCAGCAGTTTGCGGCTAGCGATCAACACCGGGGAGCTGTTTTTT
CASSLRLAINTGELFF
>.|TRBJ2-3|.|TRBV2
TGTGCCAGCAGTGATTCAGATACGCAGTATTTT
CASSDSDTQYF
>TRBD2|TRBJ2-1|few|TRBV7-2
TGTGCCAGCAGCTTCACCCTAGCGGTACCCAACAATGAGCAGTTCTTC
CASSFTLAVPNNEQFF
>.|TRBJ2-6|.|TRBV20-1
TGCAGTGCTTACGAGCTTTTCCCTGCTGGGGCCAACGTCCTGACTTTC
CSAYELFPAGANVLTF
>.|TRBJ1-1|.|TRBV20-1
TGCAGTGCTAGAGGAGGGGGGAACACTGAAGCTTTCTTT
CSARGGGNTEAFF
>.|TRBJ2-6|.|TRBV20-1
TGCAGTGCTAGAGATCTTCAGACCGCTGGGGCCAACGTCCTGACTTTC
CSARDLQTAGANVLTF
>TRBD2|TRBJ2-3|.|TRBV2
TGTGCCAGCAGTCTGACTAGCGGGAGATACGTTAGCACAGATACGCAGTATTTT
CASSLTSGRYVSTDTQYF
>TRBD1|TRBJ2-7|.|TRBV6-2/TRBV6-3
TGTGCCAGCAGAGGACAGGGGCCACCCTACGAGCAGTACTTC
CASRGQGPPYEQYF
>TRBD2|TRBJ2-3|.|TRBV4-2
TGTGCCAGCAGCCACAGCCTACGGACTAGCGGCACAGATACGCAGTATTTT
CASSHSLRTSGTDTQYF
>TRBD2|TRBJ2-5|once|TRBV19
TGTGCCAGTAACACCATAGGGAGGGGACCGGAGACCCAGTACTTC
CASNTIGRGPETQYF
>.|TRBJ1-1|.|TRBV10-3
TGTGCCATCATTTCTCAACCCGGGGTGAACACTGAAGCTTTCTTT
CAIISQPGVNTEAFF
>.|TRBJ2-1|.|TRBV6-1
TGTGCCAGCGAGGGGAACCTTGCCGATGAGCAGTTCTTC
CASEGNLADEQFF
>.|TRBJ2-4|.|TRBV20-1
TGCAGTGCTGGCGACGGATGGGAGGCCAAAAACATTCAGTACTTC
CSAGDGWEAKNIQYF
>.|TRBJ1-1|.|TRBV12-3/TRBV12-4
TGTGCCAGCAGCGGGGGGCACGGCACTGAAGCTTTCTTT
CASSGGHGTEAFF
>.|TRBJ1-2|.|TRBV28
TGTGCCAGCAGTTCTTTCACCTTCGGGCCAAACTATGGCTACACCTTC
CASSSFTFGPNYGYTF
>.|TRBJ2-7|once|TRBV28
TGTGCCAGCAGTTCGGACCTGCCCTACGAGCAGTACTTC
CASSSDLPYEQYF
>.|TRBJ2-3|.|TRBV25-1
TGTGCCAGCAGTGAGGTCGCGTCCACAGATACGCAGTATTTT
CASSEVASTDTQYF
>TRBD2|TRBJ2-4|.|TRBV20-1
TGCAGTCTGACTAGCGGCAAAAACATTCAGTACTTC
CSLTSGKNIQYF
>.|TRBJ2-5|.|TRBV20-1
TGCAGAGGGGGCGCGGGGGAGACCCAGTACTTC
CRGGAGETQYF
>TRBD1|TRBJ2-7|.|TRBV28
TGTGCCAGCAGTTTCCTGGAGACAGGGGCCTACGAGCAGTACTTC
CASSFLETGAYEQYF
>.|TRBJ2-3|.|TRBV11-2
TGTGCCAGCAGCTTACAGGCCCTGACGGACTCCTCGATAACAGATACGCAGTATTTT
CASSLQALTDSSITDTQYF
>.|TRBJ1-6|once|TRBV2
TGTGCCAGCAGTATTTGGGGGGCAAATTCACCCCTCCACTTT
CASSIWGANSPLHF
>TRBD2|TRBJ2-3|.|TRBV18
TGTGCCAGCTCACCCCGTGGGGCGGGAGCGGAGCCAGATACGCAGTATTTT
CASSPRGAGAEPDTQYF
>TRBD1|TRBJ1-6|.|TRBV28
TGTGCCAGCAGTTCGGGACAGAATAATTCACCCCTCCACTTT
CASSSGQNNSPLHF
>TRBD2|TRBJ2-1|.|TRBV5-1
TGCGCCAGTGTGGGACTAGAGAATGAGCAGTTCTTC
CASVGLENEQFF
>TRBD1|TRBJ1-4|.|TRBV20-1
TGCAGTGCTACCCCGTACAGGGGCCCAACCTACGTAACTAATGAAAAACTGTTTTTT
CSATPYRGPTYVTNEKLFF
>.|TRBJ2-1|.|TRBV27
TGTGCCAGCCAGCCTAGCCCGGCGCGTTACAATGAGCAGTTCTTC
CASQPSPARYNEQFF
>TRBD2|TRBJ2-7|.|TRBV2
TGTGCCAGCAAAATCGGGACTAGTAACCTCGAGCAGTACTTC
CASKIGTSNLEQYF
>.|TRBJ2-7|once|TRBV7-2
TGTGCCAGCAGCTTTGACGGACGCCAGCCCGAGCAGTACTTC
CASSFDGRQPEQYF
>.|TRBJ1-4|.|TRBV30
TGTGCCTGGAGCGTATTCTCCACAGGAAAACTGTTTTTT
CAWSVFSTGKLFF
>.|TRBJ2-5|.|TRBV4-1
TGCGTCAGCAGCCACCGTGACCCTGGCGAGACCCAGTACTTC
CVSSHRDPGETQYF
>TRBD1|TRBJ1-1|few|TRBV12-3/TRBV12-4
TGTGCCAGTAGGACAGGGCGTACGGGTGAAGCTTTCTTT
CASRTGRTGEAFF
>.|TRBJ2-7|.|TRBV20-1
TGCAGTGCTCCATCCCAGGGATTGCTACGCGAGCAGTACTTC
CSAPSQGLLREQYF
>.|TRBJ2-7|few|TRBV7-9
TGTGCCAGCAGCTTAGGAGCAGCTTCCTACGAGCAGTACTTC
CASSLGAASYEQYF
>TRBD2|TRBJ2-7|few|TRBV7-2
TGTGCCAGCAGCTTAGTCGCGGCGGGAGTGAGTCACGAGCAGTACTTC
CASSLVAAGVSHEQYF
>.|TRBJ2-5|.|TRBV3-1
TGTGCCAGCAGCCAGATATCGGAGACCCAGTACTTC
CASSQISETQYF
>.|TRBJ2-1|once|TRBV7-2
TGTGCCAGCAGCCCCCCAGGGATTGCCTACAATGAGCAGTTCTTC
CASSPPGIAYNEQFF
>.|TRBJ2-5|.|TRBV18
TGTGCCAGCTCACCACGACCGTACCAAGAGACCCAGTACTTC
CASSPRPYQETQYF
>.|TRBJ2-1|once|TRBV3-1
TGTGCCAGCAGCCAAGAACCACTAGAGGGAGAGGATAATGAGCAGTTCTTC
CASSQEPLEGEDNEQFF
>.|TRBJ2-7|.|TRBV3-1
TGTGCCAGCAGCCAAAGGGACATTACCTACGAGCAGTACTTC
CASSQRDITYEQYF